This T cell receptor (beta chain) was recovered during a study of T cells after yellow fever vaccination. Study overall: SMART-Seq v4 Ultra Low Input prepared libraries from low-cell fractions. Findings and limits, study-wide: The secondary response was weaker, and its peak arrived faster, on day 5 versus 15. CD4 and CD8 compartments shared a small share of clonotypes.

Trimming removed 7 bases at V and 2 bases at J, with 12 bases between. The CDR3 totals 14 residues. This clonotype was observed a few times. Its target is not known. A single record per CDR3 protein comes from TCRdb applying MiXCR to the 5' RACE reads. The sample comprises about 320,000 distinct CDR3 sequences, 9.5% to 12% of which are singletons, and under 4% rests with the top ten. The V and J genes are TRBV12-3 or TRBV12-4 and TRBJ1-5, with D perhaps TRBD1 (5 bases). The input for sequencing was CD4+ T cells sorted from PBMCs, taken 45 days after the yellow fever booster vaccination. The clonotype originates from a man between 18 and 35 years old who received the YFV17D yellow fever vaccine. In DNA, the CDR3 is TGTGCCAGCACTCGGGGCCGGGGCAATCAGCCCCAGCATTTT. Translation: CASTRGRGNQPQHF.